This T cell receptor (beta chain) was identified in a study of blood T cell repertoires in COVID-19. Study context: PBMCs, B-cell-depleted T cells, or T cells provided the cDNA or gDNA that made up the material.

Cohort assignment relied on participant-reported clinical history. Cohort 3 donors were reported recovered after two negative PCRs, clearance, or symptom resolution. This CDR3 region has 16 residues. Trimming removed 0 bases from V and 10 bases from J, with 19 bases in between. Germline assignment: CDR1 SGHAT and CDR2 FQNNGV. Assay used: immunoSEQ multiplex PCR; TCRdb lists only in-frame clones, some missing. The sample includes more than 85,000 clones, 80% to 90% of them seen just once. This TCR derives from a woman between 50 and 59 years old who had recovered from COVID-19. The specimen sequenced was PBMCs or T cells enriched from blood (not recorded which). This chain uses TRBV11-2 with TRBJ2-1; D unclear. CDR3 loop: CASSLDLDFKVREQFF. The DNA of the CDR3 is TGTGCCAGCAGCTTAGATCTCGACTTCAAGGTTCGGGAGCAGTTCTTC.